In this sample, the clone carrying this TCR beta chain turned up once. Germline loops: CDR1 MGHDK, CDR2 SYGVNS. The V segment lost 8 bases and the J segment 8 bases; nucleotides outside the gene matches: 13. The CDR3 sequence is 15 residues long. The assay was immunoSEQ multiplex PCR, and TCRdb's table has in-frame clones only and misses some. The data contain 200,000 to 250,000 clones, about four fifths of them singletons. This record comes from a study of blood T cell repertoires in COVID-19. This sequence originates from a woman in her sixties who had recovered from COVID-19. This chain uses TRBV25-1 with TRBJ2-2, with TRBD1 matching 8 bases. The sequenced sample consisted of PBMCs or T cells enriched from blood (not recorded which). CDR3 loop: CASGRAGQVEGELFF. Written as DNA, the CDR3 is TGTGCCAGCGGACGTGCGGGACAGGTTGAAGGGGAGCTGTTTTTT. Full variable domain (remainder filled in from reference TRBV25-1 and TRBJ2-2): EADIYQTPRYLVIGTGKKITLECSQTMGHDKMYWYQQDPGMELHLIHYSYGVNSTEKGDLSSESTVSRIRTEHFPLTLESARPSHTSQYLCASGRAGQVEGELFFGEGSRLTVL.